The source of this T cell receptor (beta chain) is a study of blood T cell repertoires in COVID-19. Turning to the study itself: Donors in the United States, Italy and Spain gave samples during acute or convalescent COVID-19.

Participants were aged about 18 to 90 years, lived in roughly 25 US areas, and enrolled virtually. Assignments of participants to cohorts depended upon their own reported clinical history. A COVID-19 case was met by exposed participants within 2 weeks before study entry. The CDR3 length is 14 residues. V lost 11 bases, J lost 8 bases, and 12 bases stayed unmatched. Germline V gene sequence: CDR1 SGHAT, CDR2 FQNNGV. Profiled with immunoSEQ multiplex PCR; TCRdb holds only in-frame clones, not every one. The sample lists 330,000 or so clones; 88% were seen once. The chain employs TRBV11-2 and TRBJ1-4, with 9 bases identical to TRBD1. The TCR sequence derives from a woman in her 30s who had been exposed to COVID-19. Sequencing used PBMCs or T cells enriched from blood (not recorded which). The CDR3 bases are TGTGCCCTCTCCCAGGACAGGGGAGGGGAAAAACTGTTTTTT. Its translation: CALSQDRGGEKLFF.